Below, 31 T cell receptor beta chains from the same sample are listed, as sequenced in a study of T cells in tumors after PD-1 blockade. The protocol was immunoSEQ multiplex PCR, while the TCRdb copy is restricted to in-frame clones and leaves out a portion. Of about 19,000 clones listed, 81% are singletons. The sample in question was PBMCs, obtained after anti-PD-1 therapy. Receptors were obtained from a human donor with advanced basal cell or squamous cell carcinoma (not recorded which).

V is TRBV10-3 and J is TRBJ1-1; 7 bases are shared with TRBD1. The CDR3 covers 16 residues. Germline loops: CDR1 ENHRY, CDR2 SYGVKD. V lost 4 bases to trimming and J lost 3 bases; unmatched junction nucleotides: 11. The CDR3 region has the DNA TGTGCCATCAGTGTACGTAGGGGGCTGTGGGACACTGAAGCTTTCTTT. This gives the protein CAISVRRGLWDTEAFF.

The chain is built from TRBV6-2 or TRBV6-3 and TRBJ2-7; D not resolved. Germline values: CDR1 MNHEY, CDR2 SVGEGT. The V end lost 5 bases, the J end lost 2 bases, and 19 bases lay between the germline ends. The CDR3 has 16 residues. The CDR3, as DNA: TGTGCCAGCAGTAAACCGGGTTACGCTAATACCTACGAGCAGTACTTC. It specifies CASSKPGYANTYEQYF.

The chain carries TRBV3-1 (or the pseudogene TRBV3-2) and TRBJ1-2; 12 nucleotides match TRBD1. The CDR3 loop spans 17 amino acids. With V trimmed by 4 bases and J by 2 bases, 8 bases remained unmatched. Germline assignment: CDR1 LGHDT and CDR2 YNNKEL (reference sequence). CDR3 DNA sequence: TGTGCCAGCAGCCGATCCGGGACAGGGGGCTCCAACTATGGCTACACCTTC. Translation: CASSRSGTGGSNYGYTF.

V is TRBV10-3 and J is TRBJ2-2; D is undetermined. Germline V gene lookup returns CDR1 ENHRY and CDR2 SYGVKD. The CDR3 contains 12 residues. Trimming shortened V by 10 bases and J by 1 base, and 7 bases separated the two germline ends. DNA for the CDR3: TGTGCCAGCAGACAGAACACCGGGGAGCTGTTTTTT. It specifies CASRQNTGELFF.

The chain couples TRBV5-1 to TRBJ1-6, with TRBD1 matching 7 bases. The germline CDR1 and CDR2 sequences are SGHRS and YFSETQ. The CDR3 has 15 residues. The junction had 8 bases not matched to a gene; V was cut back by 3 bases and J by 8 bases. The CDR3 protein is CASSSGGPGYSPLHF. The DNA for the CDR3 is TGCGCCAGCAGCTCAGGGGGGCCAGGATATTCACCCCTCCACTTT.

The chain joins TRBV29-1 to TRBJ1-1; maybe TRBD1 (5 bases). The V gene's germline CDR1 is SQVTM and CDR2 ANQGSEA. V shed 7 bases and J shed 0 bases, with 12 bases lying between them. This CDR3 is 13 amino acids long. The CDR3 loop reads CSAVTELNTEAFF. In nucleotides, the CDR3 is TGCAGCGCCGTGACAGAATTGAACACTGAAGCTTTCTTT.

This clone has just one count. The chain combines TRBV12-3 or TRBV12-4 with TRBJ2-1, with TRBD2 matching over 8 bases. The CDR3 has 13 residues. After removal of 6 bases from V and 9 bases from J, the junction contained 7 bases not matched to a gene. The CDR3 sequence: CASSRGRPGEQFF. CDR3 sequence (DNA): TGTGCCAGCAGCCGCGGGAGGCCTGGTGAGCAGTTCTTC.

This clone showed up just once. The J gene is TRBJ1-4, the V gene TRBV19; D is uncertain. V was trimmed by 3 bases and J by 8 bases, leaving 10 bases between them. Germline V gene lookup returns CDR1 LNHDA and CDR2 SQIVND (reference sequence). The CDR3 has 13 amino acids. The CDR3 coding sequence is TGTGCCAGTAGTATCATGGGCGGCGAAAAACTGTTTTTT. Its protein product is CASSIMGGEKLFF.

V gene TRBV7-6 combines with J gene TRBJ2-5; D is possibly TRBD1 or TRBD2 (5 bases each). CDR1 is SGHVS and CDR2 is FNYEAQ in the germline V gene. The ends were cut back, 3 bases at V and 5 bases at J, with 13 bases in the middle. There are 14 residues in the CDR3. DNA of the CDR3: TGTGCCAGCAGCTTCCCGGGGCGAAGGGAGACCCAGTACTTC. This encodes CASSFPGRRETQYF.

This sequence joins TRBV19 and TRBJ2-2, with TRBD1 identical over 8 bases. CDR1 is LNHDA and CDR2 is SQIVND in the germline V gene (reference sequence). The CDR3 length is 15 residues. J was trimmed by 4 bases and V by 4 bases; bases with no gene match: 5. The CDR3: CASSTQDRATGELFF. In nucleotides, the CDR3 is TGTGCCAGTAGTACCCAGGACAGGGCCACCGGGGAGCTGTTTTTT.

This clone was detected only once. V usage is TRBV9 and J usage is TRBJ2-1, with unresolved D. V gave up 0 bases and J gave up 6 bases, with 10 bases separating them. Germline V lookup: CDR1 SGDLS, CDR2 YYNGEE. The CDR3 spans 14 residues. CDR3 nucleotide sequence: TGTGCCAGCAGCGTAGATCCAGGTGTCAATGAGCAGTTCTTC. As protein: CASSVDPGVNEQFF. The entire variable domain, with the rest obtained from reference TRBV9 and TRBJ2-1, is as follows: DSGVTQTPKHLITATGQRVTLRCSPRSGDLSVYWYQQSLDQGLQFLIQYYNGEERAKGNILERFSAQQFPDLHSELNLSSLELGDSALYFCASSVDPGVNEQFFGPGTRLTVL.

This sequence joins TRBV5-6 and TRBJ2-5, with 11 bases aligning to TRBD2. CDR1 and CDR2 (germline): SGHDT, YYEEEE. The CDR3 contains 16 residues. The trim removed 2 bases at V and 2 bases at J, leaving 5 bases unmatched. This chain's CDR3 is CASSFTSGGYQETQYF. The DNA of the CDR3 is TGTGCCAGCAGCTTCACTAGCGGGGGCTATCAAGAGACCCAGTACTTC.

J is TRBJ2-6 and V is TRBV6-1; 10 positions agree with TRBD1. Germline lookup yields CDR1 MNHNS and CDR2 SASEGT. Trimming at V came to 3 bases and at J to 1 base, leaving 6 bases not matched to a gene. The CDR3 sequence is 18 residues long. The CDR3 DNA reads TGTGCCAGCAGTGAGTGGACAGGGGGGTCTTCTGGGGCCAACGTCCTGACTTTC. This sequence encodes CASSEWTGGSSGANVLTF.

V gene TRBV2 combines with J gene TRBJ2-5, with D perhaps matching TRBD1 (5 bases). This CDR3 contains 13 residues. The V gene lost 7 bases and the J gene lost 4 bases, with 13 bases spanning the gap. CDR1 is SNHLY, CDR2 FYNNEI, per germline. CDR3 sequence: CASTWGLRETQYF. The CDR3 nucleotides read TGTGCCAGCACCTGGGGCCTCCGAGAGACCCAGTACTTC.

This clone was found a few times. V gene TRBV6-2 or TRBV6-3 combines with J gene TRBJ2-7; D is undetermined. CDR3 length: 13 amino acids. V lost 2 bases, J lost 3 bases, and 8 bases lay in between. Germline CDR1 MNHEY, CDR2 SVGEGT. The CDR3 region has the DNA TGTGCCAGCAGTTACAACGAAAACTACGAGCAGTACTTC. This sequence encodes CASSYNENYEQYF.

The J gene is TRBJ2-7, the V gene TRBV2, with unresolved D. V gave up 4 bases and J gave up 1 base, with 8 bases separating them. The CDR3 has 13 residues. Germline values: CDR1 SNHLY, CDR2 FYNNEI. CDR3 nucleotide sequence: TGTGCCAGCAGTGTTGTGTCTTCCTACGAGCAGTACTTC. Protein sequence: CASSVVSSYEQYF.

This sequence joins TRBV2 and TRBJ2-2; D unresolved. The CDR3 covers 15 residues. Trimming took off 3 bases at V and 0 bases at J, with 8 bases between the two ends. CDR1 and CDR2 from the germline V gene are SNHLY and FYNNEI. The DNA of the CDR3 is TGTGCCAGCAGTGATTACGGAGCGAACACCGGGGAGCTGTTTTTT. Translated, it gives CASSDYGANTGELFF.

The V call is TRBV29-1, the J call TRBJ1-4; the D gene is possibly TRBD1 (5 bases). The V end lost 7 bases, the J end lost 4 bases, and 13 bases lay between the germline ends. CDR3 length: 13 amino acids. CDR1 and CDR2 from the germline V gene are SQVTM and ANQGSEA. CDR3 residues: CSAGRSVNEKLFF. DNA for the CDR3: TGCAGCGCGGGACGGTCTGTTAATGAAAAACTGTTTTTT.

The CDR3 nucleotides read TGTGCCAGCTCACCGACAGGGGAAGGTCAGCCCCAGCATTTT. Amino acid sequence: CASSPTGEGQPQHF. The V gene is TRBV18, the J gene TRBJ1-5; 8 nucleotides match TRBD1. Germline values: CDR1 KGHSH, CDR2 LQKENI. V shed 3 bases, J shed 6 bases, and the junction held 4 bases outside the gene matches. The CDR3 runs 14 residues.

The chain has TRBV19 and TRBJ2-1, with TRBD2 matching over 8 bases. V lost 1 base, J lost 12 bases, and 26 bases stayed unmatched. The CDR3 spans 20 residues. Germline V gene sequence: CDR1 LNHDA, CDR2 SQIVND (reference sequence). This chain's CDR3 is CASSIAGGRTGGPGTSGQFF. CDR3 bases: TGTGCCAGTAGTATAGCGGGCGGCAGGACGGGAGGGCCGGGGACGTCGGGGCAGTTCTTC.

To note about this clone: At one end the junction does not follow the germline gene, possibly because of a read error. This chain links TRBV3-1 (or the pseudogene TRBV3-2) with TRBJ1-1; D uncertain. The CDR3 has 16 amino acids. The V gene's germline CDR1 is LGHDT and CDR2 YNNKEL (reference sequence). The CDR3: CASSQATQTMNSEAFF. The CDR3, as DNA: TGTGCCAGCAGCCAAGCTACCCAGACAATGAACAGTGAAGCTTTCTTT.

J is TRBJ2-1 and V is TRBV19, with D perhaps matching TRBD1 (6 bases). Trimming cost V 11 bases and J 0 bases, with 17 bases left between them. The germline V gene has CDR1 LNHDA and CDR2 SQIVND (reference sequence). The CDR3 has 15 residues. Here the CDR3 reads CASQIGGSSYNEQFF. The CDR3, as DNA: TGTGCCTCCCAAATAGGGGGAAGCTCCTACAATGAGCAGTTCTTC.

The genes are TRBV4-1 and TRBJ1-1; no clear D gene. There are 17 residues in the CDR3. V was shortened by 2 bases and J by 1 base, with 17 bases between the two germline ends. Germline lookup yields CDR1 MGHRA and CDR2 YSYEKL. The CDR3 sequence is CASSQIYRAQANTEAFF. The CDR3 DNA sequence: TGCGCCAGCAGCCAAATATACCGGGCCCAGGCGAACACTGAAGCTTTCTTT.

V gene TRBV7-6 combines with J gene TRBJ1-6, with a weak D call TRBD1 (5 bases). Germline V gene lookup returns CDR1 SGHVS and CDR2 FNYEAQ. This CDR3 has 16 residues. The V and J ends lost 5 bases and 7 bases respectively, with 18 bases between them. As DNA, the CDR3 is TGTGCCAGCAGCCCGGGACTGGGCGCCCAAAATTCACCCCTCCACTTT. Residues: CASSPGLGAQNSPLHF.

The chain combines TRBV12-3 or TRBV12-4 with TRBJ2-7; D unresolved. The germline V and J ends were trimmed by 6 bases and 7 bases, with 16 bases remaining between them. The CDR3 has 13 residues. This CDR3 reads CASSRPPGVEQYF. The CDR3 DNA sequence: TGTGCCAGCAGCCGACCCCCGGGCGTAGAGCAGTACTTC.

The chain is built from TRBV7-6 and TRBJ2-1; 11 nucleotides agree with TRBD1. V trimming: 0 bases; J trimming: 8 bases; junction bases outside the gene matches: 9. Germline values: CDR1 SGHVS, CDR2 FNYEAQ. The CDR3 runs 17 residues. CDR3 sequence: CASSLAGRDRGGDEQFF. As DNA, the CDR3 is TGTGCCAGCAGCTTAGCTGGTAGGGACAGGGGGGGGGATGAGCAGTTCTTC.

The rearrangement links TRBV11-3 to TRBJ2-7; D is unresolved. V lost 0 bases, J lost 3 bases, and 15 bases lay in between. The CDR3 extends over 16 amino acids. The germline V gene has CDR1 SGHNT and CDR2 YENEEA. The CDR3 loop is CASSLDSNSPFYEQYF. In DNA, the CDR3 is TGTGCCAGCAGCTTAGATTCGAACAGTCCTTTCTACGAGCAGTACTTC.

The CDR3: CASSDGQAFTGELFF. Here the CDR3 DNA reads TGTGCCAGCAGTGATGGCCAGGCGTTCACCGGGGAGCTGTTTTTT. V usage is TRBV2 and J usage is TRBJ2-2, with D unresolved. The V gene's germline CDR1 is SNHLY and CDR2 FYNNEI. V lost 3 bases to trimming and J lost 4 bases, with 12 bases between them. This CDR3 contains 15 residues. Combining the CDR3 with reference TRBV2 and TRBJ2-2 gives the whole variable domain EPEVTQTPSHQVTQMGQEVILRCVPISNHLYFYWYRQILGQKVEFLVSFYNNEISEKSEIFDDQFSVERPDGSNFTLKIRSTKLEDSAMYFCASSDGQAFTGELFFGEGSRLTVL.

The chain is built from TRBV2 and TRBJ2-7, with 7 bases lining up with TRBD1. The CDR3 spans 15 residues. Looked up from germline, CDR1 is SNHLY and CDR2 is FYNNEI. Trimming at V came to 3 bases and at J to 5 bases, leaving 10 bases not matched to a gene. The CDR3 loop is CASSEGAGGTDEQYF. The CDR3 region has the DNA TGTGCCAGCAGTGAGGGGGCAGGGGGAACGGACGAGCAGTACTTC.

The chain couples TRBV6-5 to TRBJ1-1; D may be TRBD1 (5 bases). Trimming removed 5 bases from V and 4 bases from J, with 14 bases in between. The CDR3 extends over 14 amino acids. Germline lookup yields CDR1 MNHEY and CDR2 SVGAGI. The CDR3 region has the DNA TGTGCCAGCAGTCGTCTACGGGGCGCCACTGAAGCTTTCTTT. Translated: CASSRLRGATEAFF.

This clone was seen just once. The chain combines TRBV9 with TRBJ2-5; D not resolved. The CDR3 is 13 residues long. CDR1 is SGDLS, CDR2 YYNGEE, per germline. V gave up 2 bases and J gave up 5 bases, with 10 bases separating them. The CDR3 sequence: CASSVLDWETQYF. The CDR3 nucleotides are TGTGCCAGCAGCGTCCTGGATTGGGAGACCCAGTACTTC.